This T cell receptor (beta chain) was identified during a study of CD8 T cells in ankylosing spondylitis. Points from the study as a whole: A motif in TCR beta, a set of 8 or 9 highly homologous variants, appeared characteristic of ankylosing spondylitis blood. Clones tied to disease were said to be significantly enriched in matched ankylosing spondylitis synovial fluid.

Germline-derived CDR1 and CDR2 are SQVTM and ANQGSEA. J lost 10 bases, V lost 3 bases, and 3 bases had no gene match. The CDR3 length is 11 residues. 5'-RACE, quantitative and with molecular barcodes, yielded the TCR beta libraries. One entry per CDR3 protein, called by TCRdb with MiXCR from the 5' RACE reads. Of 250,000 to 300,000 distinct CDR3 sequences in the sample, around 20% were seen once. This clonotype was counted at least ten times. The antigen remains unidentified. The chain has TRBV29-1 and TRBJ2-1; 7 nucleotides agree with TRBD2. Sequenced: blood, either unsorted or a sorted T cell fraction (not recorded which). This clonotype originated in a male donor with ankylosing spondylitis or in good health (not recorded which). In nucleotides, the CDR3 is TGCAGCGTTGACCTACTAGCGGAGCAGTTCTTC. Encoded protein: CSVDLLAEQFF.